This T cell receptor (beta chain) was sequenced in a study of T cell responses to AZD1222 COVID-19 vaccine. A word on this clone: Antigen specificity is unknown.

Repertoires were generated with immunoSEQ multiplex PCR, while TCRdb's copy carries only in-frame clones and drops some. Here the sample spans approximately 100,000 clones, about 93% being singletons. CDR3 length equals 13 residues. Trimming stripped 7 bases from V and 1 base from J, with 11 bases between. Germline CDR1 reads SGHRS; CDR2 reads YFSETQ. Overall study results and limits: No repertoire was sampled before or during the peak T cell response, only after it.

Sequences were derived from peripheral blood, sampled on day 0 of AZD1222 vaccination. This rearrangement joins TRBV5-1 to TRBJ2-5; TRBD2 is a possible D gene (6 bases). The source is an adult in good health. In nucleotides, the CDR3 is TGCGCCAGCGGCGTAGCGGCCCAAGAGACCCAGTACTTC. It translates to CASGVAAQETQYF.